Sequencing of this TCR beta chain was carried out in a study of T cell responses to AZD1222 COVID-19 vaccine. Generated by immunoSEQ multiplex PCR, the TCRdb table keeps only in-frame clones and is missing some. The sample lists just under 95,000 clones; roughly 90% were seen once. Germline CDR1 is SGHRS and CDR2 is YFSETQ. Trimming pared 3 bases from V and 9 bases from J, leaving 19 bases between. CDR3 size: 15 residues. The chain is built from TRBV5-1 and TRBJ2-4; D remains unclear. The input for sequencing was peripheral blood, taken on day 0 of AZD1222 vaccination. The TCR originated in an adult in good health. For the CDR3, the DNA is TGCGCCAGCAGCTCCCAACGAGACTCGTTTGGCATTCAGTACTTC. It specifies CASSSQRDSFGIQYF.